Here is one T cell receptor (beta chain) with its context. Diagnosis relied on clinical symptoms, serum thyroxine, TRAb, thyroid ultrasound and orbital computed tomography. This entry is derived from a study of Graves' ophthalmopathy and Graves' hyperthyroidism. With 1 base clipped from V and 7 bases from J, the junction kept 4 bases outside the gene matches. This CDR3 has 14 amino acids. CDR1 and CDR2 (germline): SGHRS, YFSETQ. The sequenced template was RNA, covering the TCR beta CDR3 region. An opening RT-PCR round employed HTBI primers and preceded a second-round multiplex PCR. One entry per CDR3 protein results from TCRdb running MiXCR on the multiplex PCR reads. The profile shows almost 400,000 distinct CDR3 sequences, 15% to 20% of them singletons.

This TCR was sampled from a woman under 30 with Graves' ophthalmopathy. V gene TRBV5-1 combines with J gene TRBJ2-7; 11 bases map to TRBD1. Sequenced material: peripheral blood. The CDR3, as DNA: TGCGCCAGCAGCTTGAGGACAGGGGGCGGGGAGCAGTACTTC. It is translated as CASSLRTGGGEQYF.